One and the same sample provided the 23 T cell receptor beta chains below, sequenced in a study of blood T cell repertoires in COVID-19. TCRdb keeps only in-frame clones here, not all; method: immunoSEQ multiplex PCR. This table has some 130,000 clones, around 85% appearing once. The sample comprised peripheral blood. Receptors were obtained from an elderly woman with acute or convalescent COVID-19.

The chain combines TRBV19 with TRBJ2-5; a weak D match, TRBD1 (5 bases). The CDR3 loop spans 15 amino acids. Trimming left V 3 bases short and J 1 base short, with 12 bases between. The germline V gene encodes CDR1 LNHDA and CDR2 SQIVND (reference sequence). The CDR3 region has the DNA TGTGCCAGTAGTATGTACAGGTTTGGCCAAGAGACCCAGTACTTC. The encoded protein is CASSMYRFGQETQYF.

V is TRBV19 and J is TRBJ2-5, with a weak D call TRBD1 (6 bases). This CDR3 has 16 amino acids. Trimming stripped 2 bases from V and 3 bases from J, with 16 bases between. The germline V gene has CDR1 LNHDA and CDR2 SQIVND (reference sequence). In nucleotides, the CDR3 is TGTGCCAGTAGTATACGGCGTCAGGGGCTTAAAGAGACCCAGTACTTC. It specifies CASSIRRQGLKETQYF.

This clone was observed once. The chain links TRBV7-2 to TRBJ2-7, with D maybe TRBD2 (7 bases). The V gene lost 5 bases and the J gene lost 2 bases, with 16 bases spanning the gap. Germline loops: CDR1 SGHTA, CDR2 FQGNSA. This CDR3 is 15 amino acids long. CDR3 nucleotide sequence: TGTGCCAGCAGCCCTTACGGAGGGGGGGCCTACGAGCAGTACTTC. Protein: CASSPYGGGAYEQYF.

The rearrangement uses TRBV6-5 and TRBJ1-1; no definite D call. The CDR3 sequence is 13 residues long. The germline V gene has CDR1 MNHEY and CDR2 SVGAGI. Trimming took 7 bases from V and 3 from J, leaving 12 bases between them. Here the CDR3 DNA reads TGTGCCAGCAACCTTTACACAGACACTGAAGCTTTCTTT. Its translation: CASNLYTDTEAFF.

J is TRBJ1-4 and V is TRBV27; the D gene is possibly TRBD1 (6 bases). CDR1 is MNHEY, CDR2 SMNVEV, per germline (reference sequence). CDR3 length: 12 amino acids. Trimming stripped 6 bases from V and 7 bases from J, with 9 bases between. As DNA, the CDR3 is TGTGCCAGCAGCCCCAGGGGTGAAAAACTGTTTTTT. Encoded protein: CASSPRGEKLFF. Full variable domain (missing parts from reference TRBV27 and TRBJ1-4): EAQVTQNPRYLITVTGKKLTVTCSQNMNHEYMSWYRQDPGLGLRQIYYSMNVEVTDKGDVPEGYKVSRKEKRNFPLILESPSPNQTSLYFCASSPRGEKLFFGSGTQLSVL.

J is TRBJ2-1 and V is TRBV7-2; no reliable D call. There are 13 residues in the CDR3. Germline loops: CDR1 SGHTA, CDR2 FQGNSA. With 6 bases removed from V and 3 bases from J, the gap between germline ends came to 9 bases. The CDR3 is CASRTTFYNEQFF. CDR3 bases: TGTGCCAGCAGGACGACTTTCTACAATGAGCAGTTCTTC.

The chain carries TRBV2 and TRBJ1-5; 9 nucleotides align to TRBD1. The CDR3 spans 16 residues. The V gene's germline CDR1 is SNHLY and CDR2 FYNNEI. Trimming removed 6 bases from V and 0 bases from J; junction bases left unmatched: 6. CDR3 amino acids: CASRSQGAISNQPQHF. The CDR3 DNA sequence: TGTGCCAGCAGGTCACAGGGGGCTATTAGCAATCAGCCCCAGCATTTT. The full variable domain, rest sourced from reference TRBV2 and TRBJ1-5, is EPEVTQTPSHQVTQMGQEVILRCVPISNHLYFYWYRQILGQKVEFLVSFYNNEISEKSEIFDDQFSVERPDGSNFTLKIRSTKLEDSAMYFCASRSQGAISNQPQHFGDGTRLSIL.

The chain couples TRBV14 to TRBJ1-1, with TRBD1 identical over 8 bases. The CDR3 runs 15 residues. The trim removed 1 base at V and 11 bases at J, leaving 12 bases unmatched. Germline values: CDR1 SGHDN, CDR2 FVKESK. CDR3 DNA: TGTGCCAGCAGCCAAGTTCTGTCCAGGGGGCGTCGGGCTTTCTTT. Amino acids: CASSQVLSRGRRAFF.

This clone was detected only once. J is TRBJ1-3 and V is TRBV18, with D perhaps matching TRBD1 (5 bases). CDR1 and CDR2 (germline): KGHSH, LQKENI. The CDR3 totals 16 residues. V lost 0 bases, J lost 0 bases, and 9 bases lay in between. In nucleotides, the CDR3 is TGTGCCAGCTCACCACCTAGAGACAGCTCTGGAAACACCATATATTTT. Residues: CASSPPRDSSGNTIYF. Looking up the rest from reference TRBV18 and TRBJ1-3 gives the full variable domain: NAGVMQNPRHLVRRRGQEARLRCSPMKGHSHVYWYRQLPEEGLKFMVYLQKENIIDESGMPKERFSAEFPKEGPSILRIQQVVRGDSAAYFCASSPPRDSSGNTIYFGEGSWLTVV.

V is TRBV5-1 and J is TRBJ1-4; 8 bases agree with TRBD1. Trimming cost V 7 bases and J 3 bases; bases outside gene matches: 8. Looked up from germline, CDR1 is SGHRS and CDR2 is YFSETQ. The CDR3 is 15 amino acids. The CDR3 here is CASQAQGAANEKLFF. The CDR3 region has the DNA TGCGCCAGCCAGGCCCAGGGGGCAGCTAATGAAAAACTGTTTTTT.

The CDR3 DNA follows: TGTGCCAGCAGTGGCGGGACAGGGAGTAGCGAAGCTTTCTTT. Encoded protein: CASSGGTGSSEAFF. J is TRBJ1-1 and V is TRBV2; 9 bases line up with TRBD1. V lost 4 bases to trimming and J lost 8 bases; unmatched junction nucleotides: 8. From germline, CDR1 is SNHLY and CDR2 FYNNEI. CDR3 length equals 14 residues.

This chain uses TRBV29-1 with TRBJ2-7; 9 bases are shared with TRBD1. J lost 4 bases, V lost 5 bases, and 6 bases had no gene match. Germline CDR1 SQVTM, CDR2 ANQGSEA. This CDR3 has 13 residues. DNA of the CDR3: TGCAGCGTTCGCGGGACAGGGTTTTACGAGCAGTACTTC. Protein product: CSVRGTGFYEQYF.

The chain recombines TRBV7-9 with TRBJ2-7; a possible D gene is TRBD2 (6 bases). The V end was cut by 5 bases, the J end by 5 bases, with 10 bases between. This CDR3 comprises 12 residues. From germline, CDR1 is SEHNR and CDR2 FQNEAQ (reference sequence). The CDR3: CASSDGRNEQYF. The CDR3 DNA reads as TGTGCCAGCAGCGACGGGAGAAACGAGCAGTACTTC.

The rearrangement joins TRBV21-1 to TRBJ2-2; whether TRBD2, the table's D call, matches the DNA was not checked. TRBV21-1 is a pseudogene. The CDR3 has 19 residues. The CDR3 coding sequence is TGTGCCAGCAGCAAATTCTCGATTAGCGGGTCTACGAACACCGGGGAGCTGTTTTTT. The encoded protein is CASSKFSISGSTNTGELFF.

J is TRBJ1-1 and V is TRBV11-3, with D unresolved. Germline assignment: CDR1 SGHNT and CDR2 YENEEA. The V and J ends lost 5 bases and 4 bases respectively, with 17 bases between them. The CDR3 totals 15 residues. This chain's CDR3 is CASSPPSREGTEAFF. The DNA for the CDR3 is TGTGCCAGCAGCCCACCCTCACGGGAGGGCACTGAAGCTTTCTTT.

This chain links TRBV2 with TRBJ2-1, with 7 bases identical to TRBD2. The CDR3 length is 15 residues. CDR1 SNHLY and CDR2 FYNNEI come from the germline V gene. Trimming at V came to 5 bases and at J to 7 bases, leaving 11 bases not matched to a gene. CDR3 DNA: TGTGCCAGCAGTACGGGGGAGGGCCTTAGGAATGAGCAGTTCTTC. Protein product: CASSTGEGLRNEQFF.

This chain links TRBV5-1 with TRBJ1-4, with D possibly being TRBD1 (5 bases). Germline V gene sequence: CDR1 SGHRS, CDR2 YFSETQ. The CDR3 runs to 15 residues. The V gene lost 0 bases and the J gene lost 7 bases, with 13 bases spanning the gap. The CDR3 loop is CASSLGGVGAEKLFF. The CDR3 nucleotides are TGCGCCAGCAGCTTGGGCGGCGTTGGGGCTGAAAAACTGTTTTTT.

The chain couples TRBV3-1 (or the pseudogene TRBV3-2) to TRBJ1-1; 9 bases are a match to TRBD1. Per the germline V gene, CDR1 is LGHDT and CDR2 is YNNKEL (reference sequence). This CDR3 is 14 amino acids long. Trimming at V came to 4 bases and at J to 5 bases, leaving 5 bases not matched to a gene. The CDR3 nucleotides are TGTGCCAGCAGCCCCGGGACAGGGAGAACTGAAGCTTTCTTT. It encodes CASSPGTGRTEAFF.

This chain connects TRBV6-5 to TRBJ1-2; tentatively, D is TRBD1 (5 bases). V was cut by 6 bases and J by 5 bases, with 16 bases left in between. CDR3 size: 14 residues. In germline, CDR1 is MNHEY, CDR2 SVGAGI. The DNA of the CDR3 is TGTGCCAGCAGACAAACTAATTCAGGGTATGGCTACACCTTC. Its protein is CASRQTNSGYGYTF.

This sequence joins TRBV29-1 and TRBJ2-2, with D possibly being TRBD1 (5 bases). The CDR3 runs to 13 residues. The V gene lost 1 base and the J gene lost 6 bases, with 9 bases spanning the gap. Germline CDR1 and CDR2: SQVTM and ANQGSEA. CDR3: CSVEGRVAGELFF. The CDR3 nucleotides are TGCAGCGTTGAAGGCAGGGTAGCCGGGGAGCTGTTTTTT.

In its sample, this clone was seen once. The rearrangement links TRBV7-2 to TRBJ2-3; D possibly corresponds to TRBD1 (7 bases). In germline, CDR1 is SGHTA, CDR2 FQGNSA. The CDR3 sequence is 19 residues long. The V end lost 0 bases, the J end lost 2 bases, and 21 bases lay between the germline ends. Here the CDR3 DNA reads TGTGCCAGCAGCTTAGCCCCTAATATCAGGGGGGAGGCCACAGATACGCAGTATTTT. Amino acids: CASSLAPNIRGEATDTQYF.

The chain has TRBV7-2 and TRBJ1-4, with 8 bases aligning to TRBD1. The ends lost 5 bases at V and 0 bases at J; junction bases unmatched: 5. The V gene's germline CDR1 is SGHTA and CDR2 FQGNSA. The CDR3 is 16 residues long. Here the CDR3 DNA reads TGTGCCAGCAGCCTCGGACAGGGTGCAACTAATGAAAAACTGTTTTTT. This encodes CASSLGQGATNEKLFF.

The chain couples TRBV11-2 to TRBJ1-1; D is possibly TRBD1 (5 bases). Looked up from germline, CDR1 is SGHAT and CDR2 is FQNNGV. This CDR3 contains 14 residues. The V end was cut by 5 bases, the J end by 5 bases, with 15 bases between. For the CDR3, the DNA is TGTGCCAGCAGCCCAGAAGGGGCAGCGACTGAAGCTTTCTTT. The encoded protein is CASSPEGAATEAFF.